A selection of T cell receptor beta chains follows, all from one sample in a study of blood T cells in healthy people across ages. TCRdb analysed the 5' RACE reads with MiXCR anew, one entry per CDR3 protein. The sample contains about 780,000 distinct CDR3 sequences, around half of which appear only once. The sequencing input was blood. Source of these receptors: a man of 80 years or more in good health. CDR3s include the opening cysteine and the closing phenylalanine or tryptophan. Fields, in order: J gene, CDR3 length, V gene, D gene, clone size, CDR3 DNA, CDR3 protein. A D gene is named only where the DNA matches it firmly. Not every row has a clone size; where given, it reads once, few, many or a size class.

J: TRBJ1-2; length: 13; V: TRBV29-1; D: .; size: .; DNA: TGCAGCTTGGAGGGCGGTCTAGTTGAAAGCTACACCTTC; CDR3: CSLEGGLVESYTF
J: TRBJ1-1; length: 15; V: TRBV5-1; D: .; size: .; DNA: TGCGCCAGCAGCTTGGAGCCAGGGGTGGACACTGAAGCTTTCTTT; CDR3: CASSLEPGVDTEAFF
J: TRBJ2-1; length: 15; V: TRBV27; D: .; size: few; DNA: TGTGCCAGCAGTTTATTCCCCTCGCCAAACAATGAGCAGTTCTTC; CDR3: CASSLFPSPNNEQFF
J: TRBJ2-1; length: 14; V: TRBV7-9; D: .; size: few; DNA: TGTGCCAGCCCCCCAGCGGAGTCCTACAATGAGCAGTTCTTC; CDR3: CASPPAESYNEQFF
J: TRBJ2-7; length: 15; V: TRBV20-1; D: TRBD1; size: few; DNA: TGCAGTGCTACCCCCGGGACAGGGTTCGGCTACGAGCAGTACTTC; CDR3: CSATPGTGFGYEQYF
J: TRBJ1-2; length: 9; V: TRBV6-1; D: .; size: .; DNA: TGTGCCAACTTCTATGGCTACACCTTC; CDR3: CANFYGYTF
J: TRBJ2-2; length: 16; V: TRBV12-3/TRBV12-4; D: .; size: few; DNA: TGTGCCAGCAGTCACAGGGTTTCCGCGAACACCGGGGAGCTGTTTTTT; CDR3: CASSHRVSANTGELFF
J: TRBJ2-5; length: 15; V: TRBV30; D: TRBD1; size: .; DNA: TGTGCCTGGACGACAGGGGGCGAATTGAGAGAGACCCAGTACTTC; CDR3: CAWTTGGELRETQYF
J: TRBJ2-1; length: 13; V: TRBV29-1; D: TRBD2; size: .; DNA: TGCAGCGTTGTACCTAGCGGGAGAAGTGGGCAGTTCTTC; CDR3: CSVVPSGRSGQFF
J: TRBJ2-5; length: 8; V: TRBV6-1; D: .; size: .; DNA: TGTGCCATCAATGAGCAGTACTTC; CDR3: CAINEQYF
J: TRBJ2-5; length: 15; V: TRBV12-3/TRBV12-4; D: TRBD1; size: few; DNA: TGTGCCAGCAGTTCGTTACAGGGGGCCGAAGAGACCCAGTACTTC; CDR3: CASSSLQGAEETQYF
J: TRBJ2-1; length: 14; V: TRBV7-7; D: .; size: .; DNA: TGTGCTAGCAGCCCTAGTGCGCGGCCAAATGAGCAGTTCTTC; CDR3: CASSPSARPNEQFF
J: TRBJ1-4; length: 16; V: TRBV12-3/TRBV12-4; D: TRBD1; size: few; DNA: TGTGCCAGCAGTTTAGGACAGGGTTATTCGTTTGAAAAACTGTTTTTT; CDR3: CASSLGQGYSFEKLFF
J: TRBJ2-1; length: 16; V: TRBV11-3; D: .; size: .; DNA: TGTGCCAGCAGCTTACTCCCGGGACACCCGGTCGGTGAGCAGTTCTTC; CDR3: CASSLLPGHPVGEQFF
J: TRBJ1-1; length: 17; V: TRBV10-3; D: .; size: .; DNA: TGTGCCACCTACCCTTTTGGGGGGCCGAACTTGAACACTGAAGCTTTCTTT; CDR3: CATYPFGGPNLNTEAFF
J: TRBJ1-5; length: 15; V: TRBV4-3; D: .; size: many; DNA: TGCGCCAGCAGCCGTTTCAGGGGAGGCGATCAGCCCCAGCATTTT; CDR3: CASSRFRGGDQPQHF
J: TRBJ2-5; length: 14; V: TRBV29-1; D: .; size: many; DNA: TGCAGCGTTGAAGCTTCAGGGGCACAAGAGACCCAGTACTTC; CDR3: CSVEASGAQETQYF
J: TRBJ2-3; length: 18; V: TRBV20-1; D: TRBD2; size: .; DNA: TGCAGTGCTAGACCGGGACTAGCGGGAGTTGGGAACACAGATACGCAGTATTTT; CDR3: CSARPGLAGVGNTDTQYF
J: TRBJ2-5; length: 14; V: TRBV7-2; D: .; size: .; DNA: TGTGCCAGCAGCCCGGGGACGGACTTAGAGACCCAGTACTTC; CDR3: CASSPGTDLETQYF
J: TRBJ2-1; length: 15; V: TRBV9; D: TRBD1; size: many; DNA: TGTGCCAGCAACCAGGGGGCCGCGTCCTACAATGAGCAGTTCTTC; CDR3: CASNQGAASYNEQFF
J: TRBJ2-4; length: 15; V: TRBV5-1; D: TRBD2; size: few; DNA: TGCGCCAGCAGCTTCGTCGGGGGGACGCAAAACATTCAGTACTTC; CDR3: CASSFVGGTQNIQYF
J: TRBJ1-5; length: 17; V: TRBV29-1; D: TRBD1; size: .; DNA: TGCAGCCCTTTGGACGGAACAGGGGGGGTGAACAATCAGCCCCAGCATTTT; CDR3: CSPLDGTGGVNNQPQHF
J: TRBJ1-2; length: 13; V: TRBV7-2; D: .; size: .; DNA: TGTGCCAGCAGCGTACGCTTAGCGGGTGGCTACACCTTC; CDR3: CASSVRLAGGYTF
J: TRBJ2-3; length: 17; V: TRBV7-2; D: .; size: few; DNA: TGTGCCAGCAGCTTACCCAACCGACAGGAAAGCACAGATACGCAGTATTTT; CDR3: CASSLPNRQESTDTQYF
J: TRBJ2-5; length: 14; V: TRBV5-1; D: TRBD2; size: few; DNA: TGCGCCAGCAGCTTTAGTCTAGCGGAAGAGACCCAGTACTTC; CDR3: CASSFSLAEETQYF
J: TRBJ2-6; length: 15; V: TRBV28; D: .; size: .; DNA: TGTGCCAGCAGCTCCGGATTCTCTGGGGCCAACGTCCTGACTTTC; CDR3: CASSSGFSGANVLTF
J: TRBJ2-5; length: 18; V: TRBV7-2; D: TRBD2; size: .; DNA: TGTGCCAGCAGCTTGTCAAGCGGGAGGAACCAGTACCAAGAGACCCAGTACTTC; CDR3: CASSLSSGRNQYQETQYF
J: TRBJ2-3; length: 13; V: TRBV29-1; D: TRBD2; size: .; DNA: TGCAGCGGTAGCGGGAGTGCGACAGATACGCAGTATTTT; CDR3: CSGSGSATDTQYF
J: TRBJ1-2; length: 15; V: TRBV29-1; D: TRBD1; size: .; DNA: TGCAGCGCCCGAAGGGGGGGACAGGGAGATTATGGCTACACCTTC; CDR3: CSARRGGQGDYGYTF
J: TRBJ2-3; length: 16; V: TRBV20-1; D: TRBD2; size: few; DNA: TGCAGTGCTAGAGCCCCAGCGGGATTAAGCACAGATACGCAGTATTTT; CDR3: CSARAPAGLSTDTQYF
J: TRBJ2-7; length: 16; V: TRBV7-2; D: .; size: .; DNA: TGTGCCAGCAGCGCCTTTATCGGGACGAACTCCTACGAGCAGGACTTC; CDR3: CASSAFIGTNSYEQDF
J: TRBJ1-2; length: 15; V: TRBV12-3/TRBV12-4; D: .; size: .; DNA: TGTGCCAGCAGTAGGTTAAGCCAGGGGAACTATGGCTACACCTTC; CDR3: CASSRLSQGNYGYTF
J: TRBJ2-5; length: 14; V: TRBV7-2; D: TRBD1; size: many; DNA: TGTGCCAGCAGCAGGGACAGCCATCAAGAGACCCAGTACTTC; CDR3: CASSRDSHQETQYF
J: TRBJ2-5; length: 16; V: TRBV12-3/TRBV12-4; D: TRBD2; size: .; DNA: TGTGCCAGCAGCCCAACGGGGCGGGAGGCCTACAATGAGCAGTACTTC; CDR3: CASSPTGREAYNEQYF
J: TRBJ2-5; length: 15; V: TRBV5-1; D: .; size: .; DNA: TGCGCCAGCAGCTTGAGATCAGGGGTAGGGAATGAGCAGTACTTC; CDR3: CASSLRSGVGNEQYF
J: TRBJ2-1; length: 12; V: TRBV24-1; D: .; size: .; DNA: TGTGCCACCAGTGCAGGGTTCCACGAGCAGTTCTTC; CDR3: CATSAGFHEQFF
J: TRBJ2-1; length: 15; V: TRBV4-2; D: TRBD2; size: few; DNA: TGTGCCAGCAGCCCACTCGCGGGGGGGTGGAATGAGCAGTTCTTC; CDR3: CASSPLAGGWNEQFF
J: TRBJ2-1; length: 16; V: TRBV5-1; D: TRBD1; size: few; DNA: TGCGCCAGCAGCTTGGAAAGTGGGACAGGGGTAAATGAGCAGTTCTTC; CDR3: CASSLESGTGVNEQFF
J: TRBJ2-4; length: 14; V: TRBV20-1; D: .; size: .; DNA: TGCAGTGCTAGTCGTGGGCAGGGTGGAAACATTCAGTACTTC; CDR3: CSASRGQGGNIQYF
J: TRBJ2-7; length: 14; V: TRBV9; D: .; size: many; DNA: TGTGCCAGCAGTCCCACGGAGCGTTCCTACGAGCAGTACTTC; CDR3: CASSPTERSYEQYF
J: TRBJ2-3; length: 16; V: TRBV5-1; D: .; size: few; DNA: TGCGCCAGCAGCTTGGAAGTGTCGGGACTCACAGATACGCAGTATTTT; CDR3: CASSLEVSGLTDTQYF
J: TRBJ2-1; length: 17; V: TRBV9; D: TRBD2; size: .; DNA: TGTGCCAGCAGTCTCGTGTCAGGGACTAGCGTCAACAATGAGCAGTTCTTC; CDR3: CASSLVSGTSVNNEQFF
J: TRBJ2-1; length: 20; V: TRBV5-1; D: TRBD2; size: .; DNA: TGCGCCAGCAAATCCCAAGAAACAGGGTTCTGGACTAGCGGTTACAATGAGCAGTTCTTC; CDR3: CASKSQETGFWTSGYNEQFF
J: TRBJ2-7; length: 15; V: TRBV6-2/TRBV6-3; D: TRBD1; size: .; DNA: TGTGCCAGCAGTTACAGGGGGCTACTAAGGAGGGAGCAGTACTTC; CDR3: CASSYRGLLRREQYF
J: TRBJ2-7; length: 15; V: TRBV5-1; D: .; size: .; DNA: TGCACCAGCAGCCTCCGGGACTCCAGCTCCTACGAGCAGTACTTC; CDR3: CTSSLRDSSSYEQYF
J: TRBJ2-7; length: 13; V: TRBV29-1; D: TRBD2; size: .; DNA: TGCAGCGTCTCCATAGCGGGATCCTACGAGCAGTACTTC; CDR3: CSVSIAGSYEQYF
J: TRBJ2-5; length: 16; V: TRBV12-3/TRBV12-4; D: TRBD2; size: .; DNA: TGTGCCAGCAGTTTGGTAACAGCGGGAGTGGGCGATGAGCAGTACTTC; CDR3: CASSLVTAGVGDEQYF
J: TRBJ2-5; length: 16; V: TRBV7-6; D: .; size: .; DNA: TGTGCCAGCAGCTTAGGGGGTACCTTCTACCAAGAGACCCAGTACTTC; CDR3: CASSLGGTFYQETQYF